One T cell receptor (beta chain) is described in this entry. Its matching antigen is unknown. The CDR3 is 13 residues long. The V end was cut by 5 bases, the J end by 7 bases, with 12 bases between. This entry comes from a study of T-cell reconstitution after alpha-beta-depleted transplantation in children. Study-level results: Some patients' high day-60 TCRbeta diversity was attributed to recipient cells surviving conditioning. Alpha-beta T cells present about two months after transplant were reported to originate from several hundred expanded graft clones. One year post-transplant, T-cell counts and diversity were largely derived from T cells produced anew.

This sample's TCRbeta library carried unique molecular identifier barcodes. Each CDR3 protein gets one entry after TCRdb re-called the PCR reads with MiXCR. The repertoire holds about a million distinct CDR3 sequences, with roughly 29% as singletons. The rearrangement uses TRBV12-3 or TRBV12-4 and TRBJ1-5; D is unclear. The specimen was PBMCs, mostly from graft donor cells, collected 360 days after TCRalphabeta/CD19-depleted stem cell transplant. This TCR derives from a boy in the first two years of life who had a stem cell transplant for SCID, so the T cells may come from the graft donor. The CDR3 sequence: CASSLEPGQPQHF. The CDR3, as DNA: TGTGCCAGCAGTCTCGAACCCGGGCAGCCCCAGCATTTT.